The clone carrying this T cell receptor (beta chain) is a singleton in its sample. Original data processing: How many nucleated cells were present was estimated from reference gene primer amplification. Using immunoSEQ multiplex PCR, the repertoire was profiled, and TCRdb retains in-frame clones only, with some absent. From that table come the V and J calls and clone size; the DNA was used to work out D and trimming. Of about 140,000 clones in the sample, less than 90% were seen once. V was pared by 6 bases and J by 8 bases, with 9 bases of the junction left unmatched. This CDR3 contains 13 residues. Germline loops: CDR1 SQVTM, CDR2 ANQGSEA. This specimen belongs to a study of blood T cell repertoires in COVID-19. Looking at the study overall: There were acute and convalescent COVID-19 samples, and they came from the United States, Italy and Spain. T cells, B-cell-depleted T cells, or PBMCs supplied cDNA or gDNA.

Seattle-derived patients entered the study during active infection and were followed longitudinally. This TCR came from a man between 25 and 39 years old with COVID-19, enrolled during active disease. J is TRBJ1-4 and V is TRBV29-1, with 7 bases that match TRBD1. The sequenced sample was peripheral blood. The CDR3: CSVTGSVGEKLFF. The DNA for the CDR3 is TGCAGCGTGACAGGGTCGGTAGGGGAAAAACTGTTTTTT.